The 13 T cell receptor beta chains below were found in one sample sequenced in a study of blood T cells in healthy people across ages. PCR was performed a second time for roughly 7 to 12 cycles using a sample-barcoded 5' primer and a J-beta primer mix. Each CDR3 protein is one row after TCRdb ran MiXCR on the 5' RACE reads. The repertoire has fewer than 2 million distinct CDR3 sequences, about two fifths of them found once; the top ten carry roughly 23%. The source material was blood. Receptors originate from a human donor in good health.

The V and J genes are TRBV29-1 and TRBJ2-4, with D perhaps matching TRBD1 (6 bases). Germline V CDR1 and CDR2: SQVTM, ANQGSEA. This CDR3 comprises 13 residues. Trimming cost V 2 bases and J 13 bases, with 18 bases left between them. The CDR3 bases are TGCAGCGTTGAAACAGGGCTGGACAATGAGCAGTACTTC. This sequence encodes CSVETGLDNEQYF.

The chain uses TRBV7-9 and TRBJ2-1, with D possibly matching TRBD2 (5 bases). The end of the DNA fits TRBJ2-7 better, so the J call may be wrong. CDR1 and CDR2 (germline): SEHNR, FQNEAQ (reference sequence). The CDR3 contains 14 residues. CDR3 in amino acids: CASSGPPAGNEQYF. The CDR3 DNA sequence: TGTGCCAGCAGCGGACCTCCTGCGGGCAATGAGCAGTACTTC.

The chain carries TRBV5-1 and TRBJ2-1; D unresolved. The CDR3 sequence is 13 residues long. Germline CDR1 SGHRS, CDR2 YFSETQ. V lost 0 bases, J lost 8 bases, and 9 bases lay in between. Here the CDR3 reads CASSLVGFDEQFF. CDR3 nucleotides: TGCGCCAGCAGCTTGGTTGGGTTCGATGAGCAGTTCTTC.

This sequence joins TRBV2 and TRBJ1-2; TRBD1 aligns across 11 bases. J was trimmed by 8 bases and V by 8 bases; bases with no gene match: 4. CDR1 is SNHLY, CDR2 FYNNEI, per germline. The CDR3 has 12 amino acids. CDR3 region: CASLGQGDGYTF. The CDR3, as DNA: TGTGCCAGCCTGGGACAGGGGGACGGCTACACCTTC.

This clonotype was observed a few times. The rearrangement links TRBV4-2 to TRBJ2-3; D is uncertain. The V end was cut by 0 bases, the J end by 7 bases, with 8 bases between. The CDR3 extends over 13 amino acids. Germline CDR1 and CDR2: LGHNA and YNFKEQ. In DNA form, the CDR3 reads TGTGCCAGCAGCCAAGATATAGGCAATACGCAGTATTTT. Protein product: CASSQDIGNTQYF.

This clonotype was counted a few times. The chain uses TRBV2 and TRBJ2-3; D not resolved. The CDR3 contains 13 residues. Germline V gene sequence: CDR1 SNHLY, CDR2 FYNNEI. The V end lost 3 bases, the J end lost 3 bases, and 7 bases lay between the germline ends. The CDR3 loop reads CASSDPPTDTQYF. CDR3 nucleotides: TGTGCCAGCAGTGACCCCCCGACAGATACGCAGTATTTT.

A few counts support this clonotype. The chain recombines TRBV20-1 with TRBJ1-2, with D unclear. The CDR3 runs to 11 residues. Trimming pared 6 bases from V and 7 bases from J, leaving 12 bases between. Germline V gene lookup returns CDR1 DFQATT and CDR2 SNEGSKA (reference sequence). This CDR3 reads CSAELLRGYTF. Written as DNA, the CDR3 is TGCAGTGCCGAACTCTTACGTGGCTACACCTTC.

There are a few counts of this clonotype. The chain links TRBV20-1 to TRBJ1-2; no reliable D call. Germline lookup yields CDR1 DFQATT and CDR2 SNEGSKA (reference sequence). The CDR3 is 13 residues long. Trimming pared 7 bases from V and 0 bases from J, leaving 12 bases between. For the CDR3, the DNA is TGCAGTGTTAATGAACTCACTAACTATGGCTACACCTTC. Translating gives CSVNELTNYGYTF.

This clonotype was found a few times. The genes are TRBV20-1 and TRBJ2-3; TRBD2 matches 14 bases. Germline V gives CDR1 DFQATT, CDR2 SNEGSKA (reference sequence). The trim removed 0 bases at V and 1 base at J, leaving 6 bases unmatched. The CDR3 loop spans 18 amino acids. CDR3 DNA: TGCAGTGCTAGAGATAGACTAGCGGGGGGGCTTCGCACAGATACGCAGTATTTT. This sequence encodes CSARDRLAGGLRTDTQYF.

This chain joins TRBV30 and TRBJ2-7; TRBD1 is a possible D gene (5 bases). Germline CDR1 GTSNPN, CDR2 SVGIG (reference sequence). Trimming cost V 0 bases and J 1 base, with 7 bases left between them. The CDR3 is 13 residues long. CDR3 nucleotides: TGTGCCTGGAGTGTAGGGGCGTCCTACGAGCAGTACTTC. Its translation: CAWSVGASYEQYF.

This clonotype was observed a handful of times. One end of the junction fails to match germline, which may point to a read error. The chain combines TRBV11-1 with TRBJ2-5; 8 bases map to TRBD2. CDR3 length equals 15 residues. Germline V gives CDR1 SGHAT, CDR2 FQDESV (reference sequence). The CDR3 bases are TGCGCCAGCAGTCTGTACGGGGGGGCTTGGGAGACCCAGTACTTC. Encoded protein: CASSLYGGAWETQYF. Drawing the rest from reference TRBV11-1 and TRBJ2-5, the complete variable domain is EAEVAQSPRYKITEKSQAVAFWCDPISGHATLYWYRQILGQGPELLVQFQDESVVDDSQLPKDRFSAERLKGVDSTLKIQPAELGDSAMYLCASSLYGGAWETQYFGPGTRLLVL.

The chain is built from TRBV29-1 and TRBJ2-4; 7 positions match TRBD1. Germline CDR1 SQVTM, CDR2 ANQGSEA. V was pared by 7 bases and J by 8 bases, with 8 bases of the junction left unmatched. The CDR3 has 12 amino acids. As DNA, the CDR3 is TGCAGCGCCTCGACAGGGAACGACATTCAGTACTTC. This translates into CSASTGNDIQYF.

The V and J genes are TRBV7-2 and TRBJ1-4; D is unresolved. Trimming cost V 5 bases and J 6 bases, with 16 bases left between them. CDR3 length: 15 amino acids. Per germline, CDR1 SGHTA and CDR2 FQGNSA. The DNA of the CDR3 is TGTGCCAGCAGCCCGGACGGCGGGGTGGATGAAAAACTGTTTTTT. Encoded protein: CASSPDGGVDEKLFF.